These 30 T cell receptor beta chains originate from one sample sequenced in a study of identifying expanded T cells in peripheral blood. The assay was immunoSEQ multiplex PCR, and TCRdb's table has in-frame clones only and misses some. The sample contains roughly 81,000 clones, roughly 84% of which appear only once. The sample consisted of blood. The receptors shown here come from a person between 18 and 70 years old in good health.

The chain combines TRBV7-3 with TRBJ2-6; D gene unclear. The ends were cut back, 6 bases at V and 0 bases at J, with 9 bases in the middle. Germline lookup yields CDR1 SGHTA and CDR2 FQGTGA. The CDR3 extends over 15 amino acids. The CDR3 spells CASSPQSSGANVLTF. The CDR3, as DNA: TGTGCCAGCAGTCCTCAGAGCTCTGGGGCCAACGTCCTGACTTTC. Supplemented by reference TRBV7-3 and TRBJ2-6, the full variable domain reads GAGVSQTPSNKVTEKGKYVELRCDPISGHTALYWYRQSLGQGPEFLIYFQGTGAADDSGLPNDRFFAVRPEGSVSTLKIQRTERGDSAVYLCASSPQSSGANVLTFGAGSRLTVL.

This chain joins TRBV6-1 and TRBJ2-3; TRBD1 aligns across 10 bases. CDR3 length: 15 amino acids. In germline, CDR1 is MNHNS, CDR2 SASEGT. V lost 7 bases to trimming and J lost 1 base; unmatched junction nucleotides: 5. The CDR3 loop reads CASMPGQGRTDTQYF. The CDR3 bases are TGTGCCAGCATGCCGGGACAGGGGCGCACAGATACGCAGTATTTT.

V and J are TRBV4-1 and TRBJ2-5; D perhaps matches TRBD1 (6 bases). V gave up 6 bases and J gave up 1 base, with 12 bases separating them. Germline V gene data show CDR1 as MGHRA and CDR2 as YSYEKL. The CDR3 consists of 14 residues. CDR3 nucleotide sequence: TGCGCCAGCAGTCCACAAGGGGGCCAAGAGACCCAGTACTTC. Protein product: CASSPQGGQETQYF.

The CDR3 loop is CASRLDRGSDGYTF. The CDR3, as DNA: TGTGCCAGCAGACTGGACAGGGGATCTGATGGCTACACCTTC. The chain uses TRBV6-6 and TRBJ1-2; 9 bases map to TRBD1. After removal of 6 bases from V and 6 bases from J, the junction contained 8 bases not matched to a gene. The germline V gene encodes CDR1 MNHNY and CDR2 SVGAGI (reference sequence). The CDR3 is made up of 14 amino acids.

The V and J genes are TRBV4-1 and TRBJ2-4; D unclear. The germline V gene has CDR1 MGHRA and CDR2 YSYEKL. Deletions cut 1 base from V and 8 bases from J, with 15 bases between. There are 15 residues in the CDR3. CDR3 loop: CASSQGGGLGDIQYF. The CDR3 DNA is TGCGCCAGCAGCCAAGGCGGTGGGCTTGGGGACATTCAGTACTTC.

J is TRBJ2-1 and V is TRBV7-2; the D gene could be TRBD1 or TRBD2 (5 bases each). The length of the CDR3 is 17 residues. CDR1 and CDR2 from the germline V gene are SGHTA and FQGNSA. The germline V and J ends were trimmed by 2 bases and 0 bases, with 14 bases remaining between them. The CDR3 region is CASSLFPGTSSYNEQFF. The CDR3 bases are TGTGCCAGCAGCTTATTCCCCGGGACGAGCTCCTACAATGAGCAGTTCTTC.

This rearrangement joins TRBV28 to TRBJ2-1, with 14 bases fitting TRBD2. CDR3 length: 16 amino acids. With 6 bases clipped from V and 9 bases from J, the junction kept 10 bases outside the gene matches. CDR1 is MDHEN, CDR2 SYDVKM, per germline. This chain's CDR3 is CASRDPGLAGVTEQFF. The CDR3 DNA sequence: TGTGCCAGCAGGGATCCGGGACTAGCGGGAGTAACTGAGCAGTTCTTC.

The chain couples TRBV28 to TRBJ2-7, with a possible D match to TRBD2 (5 bases). CDR3 length: 14 residues. Trimming removed 4 bases at V and 6 bases at J, with 16 bases between. Per the germline V gene, CDR1 is MDHEN and CDR2 is SYDVKM. The CDR3, as DNA: TGTGCCAGCAGTTCGTTAGGAGGCCCCGGCGAGCAGTACTTC. Translation gives CASSSLGGPGEQYF.

This chain connects TRBV7-6 to TRBJ1-1; D unclear. This CDR3 spans 14 amino acids. With 1 base removed from V and 1 base from J, the gap between germline ends came to 7 bases. CDR1 is SGHVS, CDR2 FNYEAQ, per germline. The CDR3 loop is CASSLGRANTEAFF. The CDR3 DNA sequence: TGTGCCAGCAGCTTAGGTAGGGCGAACACTGAAGCTTTCTTT.

The chain uses TRBV19 and TRBJ1-1; no clear D. This CDR3 contains 16 residues. Germline-derived CDR1 and CDR2 are LNHDA and SQIVND (reference sequence). The V gene lost 5 bases and the J gene lost 6 bases, with 22 bases spanning the gap. The chain's CDR3 is CASSLNQRGWVAEAFF. The CDR3 coding sequence is TGTGCCAGTAGTCTAAACCAGCGGGGTTGGGTCGCTGAAGCTTTCTTT.

This chain joins TRBV28 and TRBJ1-5, with 11 bases that match TRBD1. V gave up 6 bases and J gave up 5 bases; unmatched junction bases: 6. Germline V CDR1 and CDR2: MDHEN, SYDVKM. The CDR3 length is 15 residues. The CDR3 reads CASSPEGQGDQPQHF. Written as DNA, the CDR3 is TGTGCCAGCAGCCCAGAGGGACAGGGGGATCAGCCCCAGCATTTT.

This chain joins TRBV10-3 and TRBJ1-5, with D possibly TRBD1 on 6 matching bases. This CDR3 has 16 amino acids. Germline V gives CDR1 ENHRY, CDR2 SYGVKD. The V end was cut by 0 bases, the J end by 5 bases, with 14 bases between. The CDR3 coding sequence is TGTGCCATCAGTGAGTCGGAGGGGGTCGTCGATCAGCCCCAGCATTTT. It is translated as CAISESEGVVDQPQHF.

The chain couples TRBV7-8 to TRBJ2-3, with 9 bases identical to TRBD2. V shed 1 base, J shed 3 bases, and the junction held 8 bases outside the gene matches. CDR1 is SGHVS and CDR2 is FQNEAQ in the germline V gene. The CDR3 contains 17 residues. The CDR3: CASSLGGGRAGTDTQYF. The CDR3 coding sequence is TGTGCCAGCAGCTTAGGGGGCGGGAGGGCCGGGACAGATACGCAGTATTTT. The entire variable domain, with the rest obtained from reference TRBV7-8 and TRBJ2-3, is as follows: GAGVSQSPRYKVAKRGQDVALRCDPISGHVSLFWYQQALGQGPEFLTYFQNEAQLDKSGLPSDRFFAERPEGSVSTLKIQRTQQEDSAVYLCASSLGGGRAGTDTQYFGPGTRLTVL.

This chain joins TRBV7-9 and TRBJ2-6, with TRBD2 as a possible D gene (7 bases). CDR1 is SEHNR, CDR2 FQNEAQ, per germline (reference sequence). The CDR3 length is 19 residues. V was pared by 6 bases and J by 0 bases, with 21 bases between. The CDR3 DNA is TGTGCCAGCAGAGTTAGGTGGGAGGGGGACTTCTCTGGGGCCAACGTCCTGACTTTC. Residues: CASRVRWEGDFSGANVLTF.

The chain joins TRBV28 to TRBJ2-7, with 8 bases aligning to TRBD1. V gave up 6 bases and J gave up 1 base; unmatched junction bases: 8. Germline CDR1 and CDR2: MDHEN and SYDVKM. This CDR3 is 15 amino acids long. The CDR3 DNA sequence: TGTGCCAGCAGATCAGCTCGGACAGGGTCCTACGAGCAGTACTTC. Protein product: CASRSARTGSYEQYF. The full variable domain, rest sourced from reference TRBV28 and TRBJ2-7, is DVKVTQSSRYLVKRTGEKVFLECVQDMDHENMFWYRQDPGLGLRLIYFSYDVKMKEKGDIPEGYSVSREKKERFSLILESASTNQTSMYLCASRSARTGSYEQYFGPGTRLTVT.

This clone was picked up one time. This CDR3 reads CASSLDLGRAGLTGELFF. In DNA, the CDR3 is TGCGCCAGCAGCTTGGATTTGGGGCGAGCGGGTCTCACCGGGGAGCTGTTTTTT. The chain carries TRBV5-1 and TRBJ2-2; a weak D match, TRBD2 (6 bases). This CDR3 has 18 residues. The V gene's germline CDR1 is SGHRS and CDR2 YFSETQ. V lost 0 bases and J 4 bases, leaving 19 bases between the germline ends.

V and J are TRBV7-3 and TRBJ2-7; 10 bases align to TRBD2. Unmatched junction bases numbered 4, after V lost 2 bases and J lost 3 bases. CDR3 length: 15 amino acids. CDR1 is SGHTA and CDR2 is FQGTGA in the germline V gene. The CDR3 protein is CASSLSSGRGYEQYF. In DNA, the CDR3 is TGTGCCAGCAGCTTATCTAGCGGGAGAGGCTACGAGCAGTACTTC.

This clone was seen a few times. This sequence joins TRBV4-2 and TRBJ2-3; D is possibly TRBD2 (6 bases). The CDR3 covers 15 residues. Looked up from germline, CDR1 is LGHNA and CDR2 is YNFKEQ. Trimming took off 0 bases at V and 0 bases at J, with 7 bases between the two ends. The CDR3 loop reads CASSQEAGSTDTQYF. The CDR3 DNA follows: TGTGCCAGCAGCCAAGAAGCGGGTAGCACAGATACGCAGTATTTT.

The chain links TRBV4-1 to TRBJ1-4; D ambiguous. V was trimmed by 0 bases and J by 5 bases, leaving 7 bases between them. This CDR3 has 14 residues. Germline loops: CDR1 MGHRA, CDR2 YSYEKL. Written as DNA, the CDR3 is TGCGCCAGCAGCCAAGATGGCAGGAATGAAAAACTGTTTTTT. It encodes CASSQDGRNEKLFF.

The chain combines TRBV27 with TRBJ2-1; 7 nucleotides agree with TRBD2. V gave up 3 bases and J gave up 1 base; unmatched junction bases: 12. CDR1 and CDR2 from the germline V gene are MNHEY and SMNVEV (reference sequence). The CDR3 runs to 18 residues. CDR3 DNA: TGTGCCAGCAGTTTCTTACGACTAGCCCCCTTATCCTACAATGAGCAGTTCTTC. It is translated as CASSFLRLAPLSYNEQFF.

The rearrangement links TRBV4-2 to TRBJ2-4, with TRBD2 matching 8 bases. J lost 2 bases, V lost 4 bases, and 13 bases had no gene match. Germline-derived CDR1 and CDR2 are LGHNA and YNFKEQ. The CDR3 runs to 18 residues. The CDR3 nucleotides read TGTGCCAGCAGCCTAGATAGTAGCGGGACGGATCCCAAAAACATTCAGTACTTC. Translation: CASSLDSSGTDPKNIQYF.

The genes are TRBV11-2 and TRBJ2-7; the D gene is possibly TRBD2 (6 bases). There are 14 residues in the CDR3. The V end lost 5 bases, the J end lost 3 bases, and 14 bases lay between the germline ends. From germline, CDR1 is SGHAT and CDR2 FQNNGV. CDR3 in amino acids: CASSPGLGNYEQYF. In nucleotides, the CDR3 is TGTGCCAGCAGCCCGGGACTGGGTAACTACGAGCAGTACTTC. The whole variable domain, filled in from reference TRBV11-2 and TRBJ2-7, reads EAGVAQSPRYKIIEKRQSVAFWCNPISGHATLYWYQQILGQGPKLLIQFQNNGVVDDSQLPKDRFSAERLKGVDSTLKIQPAKLEDSAVYLCASSPGLGNYEQYFGPGTRLTVT.

This chain links TRBV29-1 with TRBJ2-2, with 13 bases fitting TRBD2. Per the germline V gene, CDR1 is SQVTM and CDR2 is ANQGSEA. V shed 7 bases and J 4 bases; nucleotides not matched to a gene: 9. The CDR3 has 16 residues. CDR3 protein: CSALFTSGRGTGELFF. The DNA of the CDR3 is TGCAGCGCCCTGTTCACTAGCGGGAGGGGCACCGGGGAGCTGTTTTTT.

The rearrangement uses TRBV19 and TRBJ2-2, with 9 bases identical to TRBD1. Germline CDR1 reads LNHDA; CDR2 reads SQIVND (reference sequence). Trimming cost V 10 bases and J 0 bases; bases outside gene matches: 9. The CDR3 is 16 residues long. The CDR3 reads CATNQRQGANTGELFF. DNA for the CDR3: TGTGCCACCAACCAAAGACAGGGGGCGAACACCGGGGAGCTGTTTTTT.

The chain links TRBV29-1 to TRBJ2-2; D ambiguous. The V and J ends lost 3 bases and 7 bases respectively, with 9 bases between them. The V gene's germline CDR1 is SQVTM and CDR2 ANQGSEA. CDR3 length: 12 amino acids. In nucleotides, the CDR3 is TGCAGCGTTGAGAGGCAGGTCGGGGAGCTGTTTTTT. Amino acid sequence: CSVERQVGELFF.

This rearrangement joins TRBV7-6 to TRBJ2-7; TRBD1 aligns across 10 bases. Looked up from germline, CDR1 is SGHVS and CDR2 is FNYEAQ. V lost 2 bases to trimming and J lost 6 bases; unmatched junction nucleotides: 16. The CDR3 has 18 residues. CDR3 protein: CASSLLSDDRGRRGEQYF. The CDR3 DNA follows: TGTGCCAGCAGCTTACTATCCGACGACAGGGGGCGCCGCGGCGAGCAGTACTTC. Based on the CDR3 plus reference TRBV7-6 and TRBJ2-7, the full variable domain is GAGVSQSPRYKVTKRGQDVALRCDPISGHVSLYWYRQALGQGPEFLTYFNYEAQQDKSGLPNDRFSAERPEGSISTLTIQRTEQRDSAMYRCASSLLSDDRGRRGEQYFGPGTRLTVT.

The chain links TRBV7-2 to TRBJ1-2, with D uncertain. Germline V gene data show CDR1 as SGHTA and CDR2 as FQGNSA. V was cut by 1 base and J by 2 bases, with 8 bases left in between. This CDR3 comprises 14 residues. The CDR3 sequence is CASSLDGWNYGYTF. The CDR3 DNA is TGTGCCAGCAGCTTAGACGGCTGGAACTATGGCTACACCTTC.

The rearrangement links TRBV9 to TRBJ1-2; D call uncertain. The germline V gene has CDR1 SGDLS and CDR2 YYNGEE. V was trimmed by 0 bases and J by 4 bases, leaving 16 bases between them. This CDR3 contains 16 residues. Written as DNA, the CDR3 is TGTGCCAGCAGCGTAGAAGTCAGCGAACTAGGCTATGGCTACACCTTC. The encoded protein is CASSVEVSELGYGYTF.

The rearrangement links TRBV2 to TRBJ1-5; 8 nucleotides line up with TRBD1. The length of the CDR3 is 15 residues. V shed 6 bases, J shed 3 bases, and the junction held 7 bases outside the gene matches. Germline CDR1 reads SNHLY; CDR2 reads FYNNEI. As DNA, the CDR3 is TGTGCCAGCAGACCCGGACAGGGAGTCAATCAGCCCCAGCATTTT. This translates into CASRPGQGVNQPQHF.

This rearrangement joins TRBV7-6 to TRBJ1-5; perhaps TRBD1 as D (5 bases). V shed 0 bases and J shed 0 bases, with 9 bases lying between them. Germline loops: CDR1 SGHVS, CDR2 FNYEAQ. The CDR3 loop spans 16 amino acids. CDR3 coding DNA: TGTGCCAGCAGCTTAGCGCTGGGACCTAGCAATCAGCCCCAGCATTTT. Translation gives CASSLALGPSNQPQHF.